Here is one T cell receptor (beta chain) with its context. V was shortened by 4 bases and J by 6 bases, with 19 bases between the two germline ends. CDR1 and CDR2 from the germline V gene are MGHDK and SYGVNS. This CDR3 is built from 15 residues. Sequencing was performed with immunoSEQ multiplex PCR; in TCRdb, only in-frame clones are kept and a portion is missing. The sample lists 100,000 to 150,000 clones, roughly three quarters occurring once. This entry comes from a study of blood T cell repertoires in COVID-19. The source is a human donor in a cohort sampled during active COVID-19. V and J are TRBV25-1 and TRBJ2-7, with D possibly TRBD2 on 6 matching bases. Sequenced sample: peripheral blood. CDR3 DNA sequence: TGTGCCAGCAGTGCGCTAATCGGGGGTGGGAGCGAGCAGTACTTC. Translation: CASSALIGGGSEQYF.